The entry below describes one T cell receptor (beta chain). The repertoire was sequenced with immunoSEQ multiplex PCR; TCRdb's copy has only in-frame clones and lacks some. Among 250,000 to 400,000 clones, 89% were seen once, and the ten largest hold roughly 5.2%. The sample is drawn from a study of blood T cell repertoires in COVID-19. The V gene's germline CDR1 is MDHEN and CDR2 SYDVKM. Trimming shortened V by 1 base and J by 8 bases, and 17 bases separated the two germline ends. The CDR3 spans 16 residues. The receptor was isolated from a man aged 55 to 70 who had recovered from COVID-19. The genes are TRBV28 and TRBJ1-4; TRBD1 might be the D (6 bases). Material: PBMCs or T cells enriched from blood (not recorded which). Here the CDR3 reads CASSLFGGRILEKLFF. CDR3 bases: TGTGCCAGCAGTTTATTCGGGGGGCGGATTCTGGAAAAACTGTTTTTT.